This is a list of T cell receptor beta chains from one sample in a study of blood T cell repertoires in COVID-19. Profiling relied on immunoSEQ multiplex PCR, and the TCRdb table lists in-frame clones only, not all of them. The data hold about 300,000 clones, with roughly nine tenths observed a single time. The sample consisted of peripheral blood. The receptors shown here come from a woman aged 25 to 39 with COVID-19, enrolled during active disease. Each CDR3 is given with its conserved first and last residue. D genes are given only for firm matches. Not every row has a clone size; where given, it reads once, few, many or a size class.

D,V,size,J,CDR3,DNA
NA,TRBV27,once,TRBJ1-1,CASSTNREAFF,TGTGCCAGCAGTACCAACAGGGAAGCTTTCTTT
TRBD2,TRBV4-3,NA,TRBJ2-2,CASSQELAGGPGELFF,TGCGCCAGCAGCCAAGAGTTAGCGGGGGGGCCCGGGGAGCTGTTTTTT
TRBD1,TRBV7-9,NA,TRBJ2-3,CASTLARGTGTTDTQYF,TGTGCCAGCACCCTAGCCCGGGGGACAGGGACGACAGATACGCAGTATTTT
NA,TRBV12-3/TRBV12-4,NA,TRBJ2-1,CASREDSSNEQFF,TGTGCCAGCAGGGAGGACAGCTCCAATGAGCAGTTCTTC
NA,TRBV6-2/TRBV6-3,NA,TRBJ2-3,CASSSEGAKDTQYF,TGTGCCAGCAGTTCCGAGGGAGCCAAAGATACGCAGTATTTT
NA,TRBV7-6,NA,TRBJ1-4,CASSLAAGGFEKLFF,TGTGCCAGCAGCTTAGCGGCGGGTGGTTTTGAAAAACTGTTTTTT
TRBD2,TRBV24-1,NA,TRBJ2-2,CAVRGAIDTGELFF,TGTGCCGTGCGGGGGGCTATCGACACCGGGGAGCTGTTTTTT
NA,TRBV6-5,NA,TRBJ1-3,CASSWTASSGNTIYF,TGTGCCAGCAGTTGGACTGCTAGCTCTGGAAACACCATATATTTT
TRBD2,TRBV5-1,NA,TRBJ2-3,CASSLVAGGSTDTQYF,TGCGCCAGCAGCTTGGTAGCCGGGGGGAGCACAGATACGCAGTATTTT
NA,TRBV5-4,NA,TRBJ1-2,CASSPESQGFYGYTF,TGTGCCAGCAGCCCGGAATCACAGGGCTTCTATGGCTACACCTTC
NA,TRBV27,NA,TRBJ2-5,CASSTRGETQYF,TGTGCCAGCAGTACTAGGGGGGAGACCCAGTACTTC
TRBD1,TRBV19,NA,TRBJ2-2,CASSIVQGAGELFF,TGTGCCAGTAGTATAGTACAGGGGGCCGGGGAGCTGTTTTTT
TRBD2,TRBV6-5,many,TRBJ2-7,CASSYSGGREQYF,TGTGCCAGCAGTTACTCGGGAGGGAGGGAGCAGTACTTC
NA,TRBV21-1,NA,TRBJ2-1,CASSKCAGKSYNEQFF,TGTGCCAGCAGCAAATGCGCAGGGAAATCCTACAATGAGCAGTTCTTC
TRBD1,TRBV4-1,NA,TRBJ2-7,CAGSKGTGGIYEQYF,TGCGCCGGATCTAAGGGTACAGGGGGTATCTACGAGCAGTACTTC
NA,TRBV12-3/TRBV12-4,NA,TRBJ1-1,CASSLAGNTEAFF,TGTGCCAGCAGCCTCGCAGGAAACACTGAAGCTTTCTTT
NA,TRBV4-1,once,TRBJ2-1,CASSQLPRGEQFF,TGCGCCAGCAGCCAACTGCCTAGAGGTGAGCAGTTCTTC
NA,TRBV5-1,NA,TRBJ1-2,CASSSNRDYTGYTF,TGCGCCAGCAGCTCAAACCGGGATTACACGGGCTACACCTTC
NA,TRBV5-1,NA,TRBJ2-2,CASSLRGGNTGELFF,TGCGCCAGCAGCTTGAGGGGCGGGAACACCGGGGAGCTGTTTTTT
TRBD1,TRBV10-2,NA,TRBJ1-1,CASRAGGESTEAFF,TGCGCCAGCAGGGCAGGGGGTGAATCCACTGAAGCTTTCTTT
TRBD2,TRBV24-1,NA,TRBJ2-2,CATSDPNPYRTSMNTGELFF,TGTGCCACCAGTGATCCCAATCCTTATAGGACTAGCATGAACACCGGGGAGCTGTTTTTT
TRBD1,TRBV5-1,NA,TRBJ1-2,CASSLGQGADYGYTF,TGCGCCAGCAGCTTGGGGCAGGGGGCTGACTATGGCTACACCTTC
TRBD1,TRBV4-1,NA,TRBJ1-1,CASSRRTRTGMNTEAFF,TGCGCCAGCAGCCGCCGCACTCGGACAGGGATGAACACTGAAGCTTTCTTT
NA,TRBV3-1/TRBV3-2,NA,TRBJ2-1,CASSLAREQFF,TGTGCCAGCAGCCTCGCTCGGGAGCAGTTCTTC
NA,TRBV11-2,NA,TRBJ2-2,CASSSGIGSVELFF,TGTGCCAGCAGCTCCGGGATAGGGTCCGTGGAGCTGTTTTTT
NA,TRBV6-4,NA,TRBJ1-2,CASSSSGYGYTF,TGTGCCAGCAGTTCTTCAGGGTATGGCTACACCTTC
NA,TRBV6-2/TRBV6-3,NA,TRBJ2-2,CASSRPPGGELFF,TGTGCCAGCAGTCGACCCCCCGGGGGGGAGCTGTTTTTT
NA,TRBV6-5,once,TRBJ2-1,CASSYSSGPQQGQFF,TGTGCCAGCAGTTACTCTAGTGGGCCTCAGCAGGGGCAGTTCTTC
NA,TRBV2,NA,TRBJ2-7,CASIPGPGSEQYF,TGTGCCAGCATTCCGGGCCCGGGAAGCGAGCAGTACTTC
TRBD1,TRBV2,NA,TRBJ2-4,CASSKDRVGVNIQYF,TGTGCCAGCAGTAAGGACAGGGTCGGTGTAAACATTCAGTACTTC
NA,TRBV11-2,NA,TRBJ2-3,CASSLDRGGTDTQYF,TGTGCCAGCAGCTTAGACAGGGGAGGCACAGATACGCAGTATTTT
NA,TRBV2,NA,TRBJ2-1,CASRPGEGIYNEQFF,TGTGCCAGCAGGCCGGGAGAGGGGATCTACAATGAGCAGTTCTTC